The 28 T cell receptor beta chains below come from one sample, sequenced in a study of identifying expanded T cells in peripheral blood. Sequencing was performed with immunoSEQ multiplex PCR; in TCRdb, only in-frame clones are kept and a portion is missing. The table records 130,000 or so clones, 75% to 90% of them present only once. The sample taken for sequencing was blood. These receptors all come from a person aged 18 to 70 in good health.

V usage is TRBV5-6 and J usage is TRBJ2-7; D is uncertain. Germline-derived CDR1 and CDR2 are SGHDT and YYEEEE. Trimming took 2 bases from V and 0 from J, leaving 15 bases between them. The CDR3 runs to 16 residues. This CDR3 is CASSFNKGSFSYEQYF. CDR3 sequence (DNA): TGTGCCAGCAGCTTCAACAAAGGGTCCTTCTCCTACGAGCAGTACTTC. Supplemented by reference TRBV5-6 and TRBJ2-7, the full variable domain reads DAGVTQSPTHLIKTRGQQVTLRCSPKSGHDTVSWYQQALGQGPQFIFQYYEEEERQRGNFPDRFSGHQFPNYSSELNVNALLLGDSALYLCASSFNKGSFSYEQYFGPGTRLTVT.

This chain uses TRBV11-2 with TRBJ2-2; 9 nucleotides match TRBD2. The germline CDR1 and CDR2 sequences are SGHAT and FQNNGV. The J segment lost 6 bases and the V segment lost 3 bases, leaving 8 bases of the junction unmatched. This CDR3 has 16 residues. The CDR3 DNA sequence: TGTGCCAGCAGCTTCGGTCGCGGGGGGGTCGCCGGGGAGCTGTTTTTT. Protein product: CASSFGRGGVAGELFF.

Only one count was recorded for this clone. The chain couples TRBV5-4 to TRBJ2-5; D may be TRBD1 (5 bases). The J call may be wrong; the DNA end is better matched by TRBJ2-7. This CDR3 has 13 residues. Germline V CDR1 and CDR2: SGHNT, YYREEE (reference sequence). CDR3 sequence reads: CASSFDSSYEQYF. For the CDR3, the DNA is TGTGCCAGCAGCTTCGACAGTTCCTACGAGCAGTACTTC.

This clone was counted once. V is TRBV7-6 and J is TRBJ1-1, with TRBD1 as a possible D gene (5 bases). The CDR3 totals 16 residues. V lost 5 bases to trimming and J lost 0 bases, with 16 bases between them. The V gene's germline CDR1 is SGHVS and CDR2 FNYEAQ. The CDR3 coding sequence is TGTGCCAGCAGCCCAGGTCAGGGCTGGATGAACACTGAAGCTTTCTTT. It specifies CASSPGQGWMNTEAFF.

This sequence joins TRBV5-5 and TRBJ2-7, with a weak D call TRBD2 (5 bases). V lost 1 base to trimming and J lost 6 bases, with 17 bases between them. The germline V gene has CDR1 SGHKS and CDR2 YYEKEE (reference sequence). The CDR3 loop spans 15 amino acids. CDR3 protein: CASSLSSGPKGEQYF. DNA for the CDR3: TGTGCCAGCAGCTTGTCGAGCGGACCAAAGGGCGAGCAGTACTTC. Based on the CDR3 plus reference TRBV5-5 and TRBJ2-7, the full variable domain is DAGVTQSPTHLIKTRGQQVTLRCSPISGHKSVSWYQQVLGQGPQFIFQYYEKEERGRGNFPDRFSARQFPNYSSELNVNALLLGDSALYLCASSLSSGPKGEQYFGPGTRLTVT.

This clone was counted a few times. V and J are TRBV5-1 and TRBJ1-6, with 9 positions matching TRBD1. There are 16 residues in the CDR3. J lost 9 bases, V lost 0 bases, and 7 bases had no gene match. Germline CDR1 reads SGHRS; CDR2 reads YFSETQ. CDR3 loop: CASSLEGTGLSSPLHF. The CDR3 coding sequence is TGCGCCAGCAGCTTGGAGGGGACAGGGCTGAGTTCACCCCTCCACTTT.

This sequence joins TRBV5-6 and TRBJ2-5; 7 bases align to TRBD1. V lost 1 base, J lost 2 bases, and 5 bases stayed unmatched. Germline CDR1 SGHDT, CDR2 YYEEEE. CDR3 length: 15 amino acids. CDR3 in amino acids: CASSLLNRGQETQYF. The CDR3 DNA reads as TGTGCCAGCAGCTTGTTGAACAGGGGTCAAGAGACCCAGTACTTC. Using reference TRBV5-6 and TRBJ2-5 for the parts outside the CDR3, the full variable domain is DAGVTQSPTHLIKTRGQQVTLRCSPKSGHDTVSWYQQALGQGPQFIFQYYEEEERQRGNFPDRFSGHQFPNYSSELNVNALLLGDSALYLCASSLLNRGQETQYFGPGTRLLVL.

This chain's CDR3 is CASSFDVAEAFF. The CDR3 bases are TGTGCCAGCAGCTTTGATGTCGCTGAAGCTTTCTTT. The gene calls are TRBV7-2 and TRBJ1-1; D is uncertain. The CDR3 length is 12 residues. V lost 3 bases and J 6 bases, leaving 8 bases between the germline ends. Germline V CDR1 and CDR2: SGHTA, FQGNSA.

Notes on this clone: Its ends do not fully match the called genes, so a read error is possible. This sequence joins TRBV7-2 and TRBJ2-3, with a tentative D call TRBD2 (6 bases). The CDR3 has 16 residues. CDR1 and CDR2 from the germline V gene are SGHTA and FQGNSA. The CDR3 here is CASSLAGGYGTDTQYF. As DNA, the CDR3 is TGTGCCAGCAGCTTAGCCGGGGGTTACGGCACGGATACGCAGTATTTT.

The chain is built from TRBV6-5 and TRBJ1-2; D is perhaps TRBD1 (5 bases). The V gene lost 8 bases and the J gene lost 7 bases, with 23 bases spanning the gap. CDR1 is MNHEY, CDR2 SVGAGI, per germline. This CDR3 spans 15 amino acids. The CDR3: CASAPGVGVGLGYTF. CDR3 DNA: TGTGCCAGCGCCCCGGGGGTAGGTGTGGGGCTTGGCTACACCTTC.

This chain connects TRBV11-2 to TRBJ1-1; possibly TRBD1 for D (5 bases). Trimming stripped 1 base from V and 0 bases from J, with 9 bases between. The CDR3 runs 15 residues. Germline V gives CDR1 SGHAT, CDR2 FQNNGV. As DNA, the CDR3 is TGTGCCAGCAGCTTAGTGGGGGTAGTGAACACTGAAGCTTTCTTT. As protein: CASSLVGVVNTEAFF.

The rearrangement joins TRBV7-9 to TRBJ1-1; 8 bases match TRBD1. Germline loops: CDR1 SEHNR, CDR2 FQNEAQ (reference sequence). The V gene end was trimmed by 0 bases and the J gene end by 4 bases; junction bases not matched to a gene: 1. The length of the CDR3 is 14 residues. In DNA, the CDR3 is TGTGCCAGCAGCTTAGCGGGACAGGTCACTGAAGCTTTCTTT. Translated, it gives CASSLAGQVTEAFF.

The chain uses TRBV5-4 and TRBJ2-1; unclear D gene. Deletions cut 0 bases from V and 0 bases from J, with 10 bases between. The germline V gene has CDR1 SGHNT and CDR2 YYREEE (reference sequence). The CDR3 covers 16 residues. This CDR3 is CASSLAGATSYNEQFF. The CDR3 DNA sequence: TGTGCCAGCAGCTTGGCCGGAGCTACCTCCTACAATGAGCAGTTCTTC.

This chain links TRBV6-5 with TRBJ1-1, with D hard to call. V was trimmed by 6 bases and J by 2 bases, leaving 7 bases between them. The germline gives CDR1 MNHEY, CDR2 SVGAGI. The CDR3 extends over 12 amino acids. CDR3 nucleotides: TGTGCCAGCAGGGGAAAAAACACTGAAGCTTTCTTT. This translates into CASRGKNTEAFF.

As to this clone: One junction end disagrees with the germline gene, perhaps due to a read error. The chain is built from TRBV9 and TRBJ2-1; D is uncertain. CDR3 length: 13 amino acids. From germline, CDR1 is SGDLS and CDR2 YYNGEE. CDR3 sequence: CASSVERYNEQFF. The CDR3 nucleotides are TGTGCCAGCAGTGTAGAAAGGTACAATGAGCAGTTCTTC.

The V gene is TRBV2, the J gene TRBJ2-7, with a weak D call TRBD2 (6 bases). CDR1 is SNHLY and CDR2 is FYNNEI in the germline V gene. The CDR3 has 11 residues. Trimming took off 7 bases at V and 4 bases at J, with 8 bases between the two ends. Here the CDR3 DNA reads TGTGCCAGCACTCGGGGGTACGAGCAGTACTTC. This codes for CASTRGYEQYF.

Only a few counts were recorded for this clone. The gene calls are TRBV27 and TRBJ1-5; D possibly corresponds to TRBD1 (5 bases). The length of the CDR3 is 14 residues. The V and J ends lost 5 bases and 9 bases respectively, with 17 bases between them. Germline values: CDR1 MNHEY, CDR2 SMNVEV (reference sequence). CDR3 amino acids: CASSLQGLKPPQHF. CDR3 nucleotides: TGTGCCAGCAGTCTTCAGGGACTAAAGCCGCCCCAGCATTTT.

Notes on this clone: The same CDR3 can be traced to other DNA sequences in this sample. This rearrangement joins TRBV18 to TRBJ1-1; D remains unclear. The CDR3 has 14 amino acids. Germline assignment: CDR1 KGHSH and CDR2 LQKENI. Trimming left V 0 bases short and J 0 bases short, with 5 bases between. The chain's CDR3 is CASSPPGMNTEAFF. CDR3 DNA sequence: TGTGCCAGCTCACCACCAGGGATGAACACTGAAGCTTTCTTT.

The V call is TRBV18, the J call TRBJ2-6, with D perhaps being TRBD1 or TRBD2 (5 bases each). The CDR3 runs 16 residues. The germline V gene encodes CDR1 KGHSH and CDR2 LQKENI. V lost 3 bases, J lost 2 bases, and 11 bases lay in between. CDR3 loop: CASSPGTGAGANVLTF. In DNA form, the CDR3 reads TGTGCCAGCTCACCGGGGACGGGTGCTGGGGCCAACGTCCTGACTTTC.

The gene calls are TRBV15 and TRBJ2-7; 10 bases match TRBD1. Germline V gene lookup returns CDR1 LNHNV and CDR2 YYDKDF (reference sequence). Trimming removed 5 bases from V and 4 bases from J; junction bases left unmatched: 5. The CDR3 has 14 amino acids. The CDR3 sequence: CATSLTGQGYEQYF. The CDR3, as DNA: TGTGCCACCAGCTTAACGGGACAGGGGTACGAGCAGTACTTC. The full variable domain, completed using reference TRBV15 and TRBJ2-7, is DAMVIQNPRYQVTQFGKPVTLSCSQTLNHNVMYWYQQKSSQAPKLLFHYYDKDFNNEADTPDNFQSRRPNTSFCFLDIRSPGLGDTAMYLCATSLTGQGYEQYFGPGTRLTVT.

In this sample, this clone turned up once. The rearrangement joins TRBV11-2 to TRBJ1-6; TRBD1 agrees at 7 bases. There are 16 residues in the CDR3. The V gene's germline CDR1 is SGHAT and CDR2 FQNNGV. Trimming at V came to 5 bases and at J to 15 bases, leaving 19 bases not matched to a gene. The CDR3 loop reads CASSQPGQAAGLGLHF. The CDR3, as DNA: TGTGCCAGCAGCCAACCCGGACAGGCCGCCGGCTTAGGCCTCCACTTT.

This chain joins TRBV2 and TRBJ1-1, with 8 bases matching TRBD1. The germline gives CDR1 SNHLY, CDR2 FYNNEI. This CDR3 region has 17 residues. The trim removed 6 bases at V and 8 bases at J, leaving 20 bases unmatched. Written as DNA, the CDR3 is TGTGCCAGCAGCAGGGGGCGCCAAGCCGAAACCTCGGCCGAAGCTTTCTTT. This codes for CASSRGRQAETSAEAFF. The whole variable domain, remainder taken from reference TRBV2 and TRBJ1-1, is EPEVTQTPSHQVTQMGQEVILRCVPISNHLYFYWYRQILGQKVEFLVSFYNNEISEKSEIFDDQFSVERPDGSNFTLKIRSTKLEDSAMYFCASSRGRQAETSAEAFFGQGTRLTVV.

The chain uses TRBV6-6 and TRBJ1-3, with D uncertain. With 6 bases removed from V and 0 bases from J, the gap between germline ends came to 9 bases. The CDR3 contains 14 residues. The germline V gene encodes CDR1 MNHNY and CDR2 SVGAGI (reference sequence). The CDR3 DNA reads TGTGCCAGCAGAACGGGTTACTCTGGAAACACCATATATTTT. Protein product: CASRTGYSGNTIYF.

This clone was recorded many times. The chain is built from TRBV6-5 and TRBJ1-1, with D uncertain. The V gene's germline CDR1 is MNHEY and CDR2 SVGAGI. Trimming pared 3 bases from V and 0 bases from J, leaving 11 bases between. This CDR3 has 15 residues. Here the CDR3 reads CASSYGWDMNTEAFF. The CDR3 coding sequence is TGTGCCAGCAGTTATGGGTGGGATATGAACACTGAAGCTTTCTTT.

The chain couples TRBV9 to TRBJ2-7, with 7 bases aligning to TRBD2. The V gene end was trimmed by 0 bases and the J gene end by 4 bases; junction bases not matched to a gene: 7. Germline lookup yields CDR1 SGDLS and CDR2 YYNGEE. The CDR3 length is 15 residues. CDR3 DNA: TGTGCCAGCAGCGTAGACGGCGGGGGTGTTTACGAGCAGTACTTC. As protein: CASSVDGGGVYEQYF.

This chain uses TRBV15 with TRBJ2-2, with a tentative D call TRBD1 (5 bases). Trimming took 6 bases from V and 5 from J, leaving 13 bases between them. Germline CDR1 LNHNV, CDR2 YYDKDF (reference sequence). The CDR3 has 14 residues. The CDR3 spells CATRGSGRTGELFF. DNA for the CDR3: TGTGCCACCAGAGGCTCAGGGCGGACCGGGGAGCTGTTTTTT.

This clone was recorded only once. The CDR3 DNA is TGTGCCAGCAGCTTCGGAGGGGGCTCCTACAATGAGCAGTTCTTC. Translated, it gives CASSFGGGSYNEQFF. The rearrangement links TRBV7-6 to TRBJ2-1; D tentatively fits TRBD1 or TRBD2 (6 bases each). The CDR3 runs to 15 residues. Germline assignment: CDR1 SGHVS and CDR2 FNYEAQ. Trimming left V 3 bases short and J 0 bases short, with 9 bases between.

The chain is built from TRBV6-5 and TRBJ1-1, with D unresolved. Trimming took 8 bases from V and 11 from J, leaving 18 bases between them. Germline CDR1 MNHEY, CDR2 SVGAGI. CDR3 length: 12 amino acids. As DNA, the CDR3 is TGTGCCAGCGGTGCCGGGCTGATGTCGGCTTTCTTT. This translates into CASGAGLMSAFF.